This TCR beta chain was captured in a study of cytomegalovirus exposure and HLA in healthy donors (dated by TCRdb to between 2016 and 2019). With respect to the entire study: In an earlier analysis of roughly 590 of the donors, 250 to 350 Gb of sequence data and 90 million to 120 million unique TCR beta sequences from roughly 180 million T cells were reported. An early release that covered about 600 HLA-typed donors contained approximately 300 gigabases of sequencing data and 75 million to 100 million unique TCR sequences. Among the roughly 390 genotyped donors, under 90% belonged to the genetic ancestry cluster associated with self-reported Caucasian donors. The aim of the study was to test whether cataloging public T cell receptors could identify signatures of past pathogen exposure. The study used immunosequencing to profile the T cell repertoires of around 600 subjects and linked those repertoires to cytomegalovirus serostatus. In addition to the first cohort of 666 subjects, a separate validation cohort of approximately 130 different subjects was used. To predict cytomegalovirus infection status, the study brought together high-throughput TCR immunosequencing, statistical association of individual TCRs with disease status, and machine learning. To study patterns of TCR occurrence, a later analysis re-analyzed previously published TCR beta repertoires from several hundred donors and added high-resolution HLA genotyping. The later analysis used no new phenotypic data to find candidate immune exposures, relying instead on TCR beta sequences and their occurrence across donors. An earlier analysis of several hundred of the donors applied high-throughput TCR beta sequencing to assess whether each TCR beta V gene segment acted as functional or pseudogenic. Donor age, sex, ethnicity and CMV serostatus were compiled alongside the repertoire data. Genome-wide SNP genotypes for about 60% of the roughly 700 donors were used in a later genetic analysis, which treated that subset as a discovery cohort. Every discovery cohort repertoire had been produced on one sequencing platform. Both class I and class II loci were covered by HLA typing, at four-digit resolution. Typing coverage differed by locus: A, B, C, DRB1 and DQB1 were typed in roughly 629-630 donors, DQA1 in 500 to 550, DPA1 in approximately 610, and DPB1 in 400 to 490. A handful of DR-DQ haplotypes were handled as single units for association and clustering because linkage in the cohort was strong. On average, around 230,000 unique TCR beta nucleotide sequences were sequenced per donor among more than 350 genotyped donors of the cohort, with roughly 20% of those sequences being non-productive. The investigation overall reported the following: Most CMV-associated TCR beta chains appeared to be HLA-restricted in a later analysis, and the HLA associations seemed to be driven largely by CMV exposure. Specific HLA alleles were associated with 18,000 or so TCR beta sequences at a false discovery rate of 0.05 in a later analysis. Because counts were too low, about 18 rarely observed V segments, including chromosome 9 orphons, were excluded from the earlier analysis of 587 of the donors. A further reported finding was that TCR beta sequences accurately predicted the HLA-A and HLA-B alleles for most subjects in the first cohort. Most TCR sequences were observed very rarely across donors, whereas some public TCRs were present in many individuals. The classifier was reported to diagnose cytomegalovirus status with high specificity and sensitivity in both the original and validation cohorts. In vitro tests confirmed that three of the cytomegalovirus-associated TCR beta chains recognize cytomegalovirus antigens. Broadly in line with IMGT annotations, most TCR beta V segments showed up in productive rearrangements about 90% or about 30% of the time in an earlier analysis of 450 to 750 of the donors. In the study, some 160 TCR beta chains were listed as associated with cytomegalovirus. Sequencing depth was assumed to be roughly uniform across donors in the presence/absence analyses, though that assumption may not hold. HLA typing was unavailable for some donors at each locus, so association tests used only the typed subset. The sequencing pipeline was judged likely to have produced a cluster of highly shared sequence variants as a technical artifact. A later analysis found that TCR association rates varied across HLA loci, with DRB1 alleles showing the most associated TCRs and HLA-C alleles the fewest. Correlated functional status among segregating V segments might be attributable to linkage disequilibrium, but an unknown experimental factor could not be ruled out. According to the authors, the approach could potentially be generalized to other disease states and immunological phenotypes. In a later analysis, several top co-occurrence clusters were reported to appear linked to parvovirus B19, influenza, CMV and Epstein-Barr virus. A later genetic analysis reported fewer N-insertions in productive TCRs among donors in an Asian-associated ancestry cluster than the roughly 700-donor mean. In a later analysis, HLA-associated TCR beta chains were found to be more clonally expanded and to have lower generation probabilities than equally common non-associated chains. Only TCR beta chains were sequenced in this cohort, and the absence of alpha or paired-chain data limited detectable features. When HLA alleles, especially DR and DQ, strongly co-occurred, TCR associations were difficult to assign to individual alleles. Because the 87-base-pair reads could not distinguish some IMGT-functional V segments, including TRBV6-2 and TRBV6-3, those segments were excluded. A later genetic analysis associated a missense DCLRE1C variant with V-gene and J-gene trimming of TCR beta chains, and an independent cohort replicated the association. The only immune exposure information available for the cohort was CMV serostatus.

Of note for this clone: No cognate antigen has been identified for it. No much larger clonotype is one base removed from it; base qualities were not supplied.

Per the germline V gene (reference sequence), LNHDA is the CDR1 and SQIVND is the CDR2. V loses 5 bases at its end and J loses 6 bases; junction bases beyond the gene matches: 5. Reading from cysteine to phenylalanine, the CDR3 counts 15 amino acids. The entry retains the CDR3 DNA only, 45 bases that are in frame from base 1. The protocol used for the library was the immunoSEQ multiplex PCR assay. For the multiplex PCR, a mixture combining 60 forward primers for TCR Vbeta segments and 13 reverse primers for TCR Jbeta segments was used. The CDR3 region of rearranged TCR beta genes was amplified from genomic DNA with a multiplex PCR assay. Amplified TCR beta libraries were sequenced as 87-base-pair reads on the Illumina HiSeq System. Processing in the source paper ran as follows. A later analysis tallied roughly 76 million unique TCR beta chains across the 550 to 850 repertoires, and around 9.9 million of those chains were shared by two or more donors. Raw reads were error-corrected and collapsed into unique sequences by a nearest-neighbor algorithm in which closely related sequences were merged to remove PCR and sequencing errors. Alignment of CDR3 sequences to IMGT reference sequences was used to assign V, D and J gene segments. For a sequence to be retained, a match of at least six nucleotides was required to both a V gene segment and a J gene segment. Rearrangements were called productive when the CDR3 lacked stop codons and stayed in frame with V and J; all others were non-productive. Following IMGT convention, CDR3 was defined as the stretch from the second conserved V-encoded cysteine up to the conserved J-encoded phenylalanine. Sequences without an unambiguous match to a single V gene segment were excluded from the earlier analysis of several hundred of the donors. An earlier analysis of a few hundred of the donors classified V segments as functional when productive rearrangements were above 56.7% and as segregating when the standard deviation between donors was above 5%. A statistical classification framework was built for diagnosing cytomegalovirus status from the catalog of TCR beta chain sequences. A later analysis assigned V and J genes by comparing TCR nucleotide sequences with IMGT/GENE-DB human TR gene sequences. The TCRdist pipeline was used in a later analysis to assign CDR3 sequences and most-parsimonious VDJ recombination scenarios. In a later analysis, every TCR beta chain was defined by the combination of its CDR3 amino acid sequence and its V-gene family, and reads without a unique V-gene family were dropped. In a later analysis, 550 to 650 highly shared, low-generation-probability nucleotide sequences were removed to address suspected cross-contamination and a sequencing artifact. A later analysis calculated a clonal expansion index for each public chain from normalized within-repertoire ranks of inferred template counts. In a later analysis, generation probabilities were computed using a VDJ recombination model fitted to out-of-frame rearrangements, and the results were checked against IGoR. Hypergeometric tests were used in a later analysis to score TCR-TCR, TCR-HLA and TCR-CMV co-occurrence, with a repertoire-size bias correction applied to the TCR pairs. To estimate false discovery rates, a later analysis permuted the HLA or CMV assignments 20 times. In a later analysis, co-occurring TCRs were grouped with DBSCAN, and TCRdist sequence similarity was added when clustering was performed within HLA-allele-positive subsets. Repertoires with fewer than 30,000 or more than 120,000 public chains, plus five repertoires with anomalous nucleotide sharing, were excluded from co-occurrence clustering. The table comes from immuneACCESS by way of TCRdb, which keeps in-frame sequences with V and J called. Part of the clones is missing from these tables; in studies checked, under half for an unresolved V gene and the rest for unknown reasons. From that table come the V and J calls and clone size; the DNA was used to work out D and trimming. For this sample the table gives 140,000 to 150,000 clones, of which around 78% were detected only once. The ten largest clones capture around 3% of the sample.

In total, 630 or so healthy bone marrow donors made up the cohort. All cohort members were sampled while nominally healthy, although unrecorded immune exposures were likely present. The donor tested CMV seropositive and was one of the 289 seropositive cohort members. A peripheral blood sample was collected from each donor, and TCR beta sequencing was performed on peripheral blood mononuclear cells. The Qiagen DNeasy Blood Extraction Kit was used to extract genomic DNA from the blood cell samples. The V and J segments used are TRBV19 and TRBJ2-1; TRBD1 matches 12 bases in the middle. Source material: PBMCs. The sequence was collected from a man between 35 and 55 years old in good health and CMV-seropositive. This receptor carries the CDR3 CASSDPGQGANEQFF. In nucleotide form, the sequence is TGTGCCAGTAGTGATCCGGGACAGGGGGCCAATGAGCAGTTCTTC.